This is a list of T cell receptor beta chains from one sample in a study of blood T cell repertoires in COVID-19. Sequencing used immunoSEQ multiplex PCR; TCRdb keeps in-frame clones, though not all of them. The sample lists fewer than 300,000 clones; about 80% were seen once. What was sequenced was peripheral blood. Source of these receptors: a person aged 70 to 85 with COVID-19, enrolled during active disease. The CDR3 runs from the conserved cysteine through the conserved F or W. The order of the fields is V gene, clone size, J gene, D gene, CDR3 protein, CDR3 DNA. D genes are given only for firm matches. Size values are once, few and many counts, or a class for expanded clones, and some rows have none.

V: TRBV3-1/TRBV3-2
size: -
J: TRBJ2-5
D: -
CDR3: CASSQLRGGWQETQYF
DNA: TGTGCCAGCAGCCAACTAAGGGGGGGTTGGCAAGAGACCCAGTACTTC

V: TRBV7-2
size: once
J: TRBJ2-1
D: TRBD2
CDR3: CASSQSGSFSNEQFF
DNA: TGTGCCAGCAGTCAGAGCGGGAGTTTTTCCAATGAGCAGTTCTTC

V: TRBV28
size: -
J: TRBJ1-1
D: -
CDR3: CASSFILTSTEAFF
DNA: TGTGCCAGCAGTTTCATTTTAACGAGTACTGAAGCTTTCTTT

V: TRBV2
size: -
J: TRBJ1-5
D: -
CDR3: CASGAGNQPQHF
DNA: TGTGCCAGCGGAGCGGGGAATCAGCCCCAGCATTTT

V: TRBV15
size: once
J: TRBJ2-2
D: TRBD1
CDR3: CATSPGQVTGELFF
DNA: TGTGCCACCAGCCCGGGACAGGTGACCGGGGAGCTGTTTTTT

V: TRBV27
size: -
J: TRBJ1-5
D: -
CDR3: CASRLRQPQHF
DNA: TGTGCCAGCAGGTTGAGACAGCCCCAGCATTTT

V: TRBV19
size: -
J: TRBJ1-2
D: TRBD1
CDR3: CASTTGGWGYTF
DNA: TGTGCCAGTACTACAGGGGGCTGGGGCTACACCTTC

V: TRBV28
size: -
J: TRBJ1-5
D: -
CDR3: CASSSGAQHF
DNA: TGTGCCAGCAGTTCAGGGGCCCAGCATTTT

V: TRBV7-7
size: -
J: TRBJ2-1
D: -
CDR3: CASSLAGLPYNEQFF
DNA: TGTGCCAGCAGCTTAGCCGGTCTACCCTACAATGAGCAGTTCTTC

V: TRBV12-3/TRBV12-4
size: -
J: TRBJ2-3
D: -
CDR3: CASSPRDTQYF
DNA: TGTGCCAGCAGCCCACGGGATACGCAGTATTTT

V: TRBV6-6
size: -
J: TRBJ2-1
D: TRBD1
CDR3: CASSYKGTGDRNEQFF
DNA: TGTGCCAGCAGTTACAAAGGGACAGGGGATCGTAATGAGCAGTTCTTC

V: TRBV5-1
size: once
J: TRBJ2-2
D: -
CDR3: CASSARGAGELFF
DNA: TGCGCCAGCTCAGCGCGTGGCGCCGGGGAGCTGTTTTTT

V: TRBV7-8
size: -
J: TRBJ1-1
D: -
CDR3: CASSFNTGLEAFF
DNA: TGTGCCAGCAGCTTTAATACAGGGTTAGAAGCTTTCTTT

V: TRBV24-1
size: -
J: TRBJ1-5
D: TRBD1
CDR3: CATSERGQGNQPQHF
DNA: TGTGCCACCAGTGAGAGGGGGCAAGGCAATCAGCCCCAGCATTTT

V: TRBV4-3
size: once
J: TRBJ2-3
D: TRBD2
CDR3: CASSQDGGRGILDTQYF
DNA: TGCGCCAGCAGCCAAGATGGCGGGCGGGGGATCCTAGATACGCAGTATTTT

V: TRBV5-1
size: -
J: TRBJ1-1
D: -
CDR3: CASSLNPGLGNTEAFF
DNA: TGCGCCAGCAGCTTGAATCCGGGTTTGGGGAACACTGAAGCTTTCTTT

V: TRBV30
size: -
J: TRBJ1-3
D: -
CDR3: CAWDRSSGNTIYF
DNA: TGTGCCTGGGACAGGAGCTCTGGAAACACCATATATTTT

V: TRBV2
size: -
J: TRBJ2-3
D: TRBD2
CDR3: CASSPGTSWADTQYF
DNA: TGTGCCAGCAGTCCCGGGACTAGTTGGGCAGATACGCAGTATTTT

V: TRBV7-9
size: -
J: TRBJ1-1
D: -
CDR3: CASSLPWNTEAFF
DNA: TGTGCCAGCAGCTTACCCTGGAACACTGAAGCTTTCTTT

V: TRBV3-1/TRBV3-2
size: once
J: TRBJ2-7
D: -
CDR3: CASSQGDTGSYEQYF
DNA: TGTGCCAGCAGCCAAGGGGATACAGGGTCCTACGAGCAGTACTTC

V: TRBV9
size: medium-sized
J: TRBJ1-6
D: -
CDR3: CASSVGGAGTENSPLHF
DNA: TGTGCCAGCAGCGTAGGAGGGGCGGGGACCGAGAATTCACCCCTCCACTTT

V: TRBV5-1
size: -
J: TRBJ1-4
D: -
CDR3: CASSITGLANEKLFF
DNA: TGCGCCAGCAGCATAACAGGGTTGGCTAATGAAAAACTGTTTTTT

V: TRBV7-9
size: -
J: TRBJ2-2
D: -
CDR3: CASSLARGNTGELFF
DNA: TGTGCCAGCAGCTTAGCGCGAGGGAACACCGGGGAGCTGTTTTTT

V: TRBV7-2
size: once
J: TRBJ2-3
D: -
CDR3: CASSLGPGKDTQYF
DNA: TGTGCCAGCAGCTTAGGACCAGGGAAAGATACGCAGTATTTT

V: TRBV11-3
size: few
J: TRBJ1-6
D: TRBD1
CDR3: CASSLGSGGSPLHF
DNA: TGTGCCAGCAGCTTAGGCTCAGGGGGTTCACCCCTCCACTTT

V: TRBV2
size: once
J: TRBJ2-3
D: TRBD2
CDR3: CASSGSGYKTDTQYF
DNA: TGTGCCAGCAGTGGTAGCGGGTATAAGACAGATACGCAGTATTTT

V: TRBV6-5
size: -
J: TRBJ1-4
D: -
CDR3: CASKQGWTNEKLFF
DNA: TGTGCCAGTAAACAGGGTTGGACTAATGAAAAACTGTTTTTT

V: TRBV6-2/TRBV6-3
size: -
J: TRBJ1-2
D: -
CDR3: CASSLNPGLPGDYTF
DNA: TGTGCCAGCAGTTTGAACCCAGGGCTACCGGGGGACTACACCTTC

V: TRBV6-5
size: -
J: TRBJ1-1
D: -
CDR3: CASFYRVGFTEAFF
DNA: TGTGCCAGCTTCTACAGGGTCGGTTTCACTGAAGCTTTCTTT

V: TRBV12-3/TRBV12-4
size: -
J: TRBJ2-5
D: -
CDR3: CASGGGTYETQYF
DNA: TGTGCCAGCGGAGGAGGGACTTATGAGACCCAGTACTTC

V: TRBV6-1
size: -
J: TRBJ2-7
D: -
CDR3: CASSEGASVTYEQYF
DNA: TGTGCCAGCAGTGAGGGGGCATCTGTCACCTACGAGCAGTACTTC

V: TRBV19
size: -
J: TRBJ1-1
D: -
CDR3: CASSSPKGGGRGNTEAFF
DNA: TGTGCCAGTAGCTCCCCCAAGGGGGGGGGTAGGGGGAACACTGAAGCTTTCTTT

V: TRBV28
size: -
J: TRBJ1-5
D: TRBD1
CDR3: CASRPGQSFNQPQHF
DNA: TGTGCCAGCAGACCGGGACAGAGTTTCAATCAGCCCCAGCATTTT

V: TRBV7-2
size: -
J: TRBJ1-5
D: -
CDR3: CASSLAGRANNQPQHF
DNA: TGTGCCAGCAGCTTAGCGGGCAGGGCGAACAATCAGCCCCAGCATTTT

V: TRBV3-1/TRBV3-2
size: few
J: TRBJ2-1
D: TRBD2
CDR3: CASSPAGGATGNEQFF
DNA: TGTGCCAGCAGCCCAGCGGGAGGGGCAACGGGCAATGAGCAGTTCTTC

V: TRBV9
size: -
J: TRBJ1-2
D: -
CDR3: CASSVGFETGPYGYTF
DNA: TGTGCCAGCAGCGTAGGGTTTGAGACAGGCCCTTATGGCTACACCTTC

V: TRBV7-3
size: few
J: TRBJ2-3
D: TRBD2
CDR3: CATSRAGGSTDTQYF
DNA: TGTGCCACCTCGCGGGCGGGAGGAAGCACAGATACGCAGTATTTT

V: TRBV6-5
size: -
J: TRBJ2-4
D: TRBD1
CDR3: CASSYAGQGTKNIQYF
DNA: TGTGCCAGCAGTTATGCGGGACAGGGGACCAAAAACATTCAGTACTTC